The 17 T cell receptor beta chains reported below all come from one sample, sequenced in a study of early T cells in non-severe SARS-CoV-2 infection (dated by TCRdb to about 2021). Library preparation was by 5' RACE. The run used a NextSeq 500. TCRdb trimmed public reads at Q25 via fastp, called clones via MiXCR and kept in-frame beta chains. Each CDR3 protein gets just one entry, which takes the most common genes and DNA from the rows behind it. Within this sample are more than 60,000 distinct CDR3 sequences, with roughly 13% of them counted one time only. The biggest ten clones account for about 8.3% of the sample. Input material: whole blood. The receptor source for this set is an adult who was a healthcare worker with PCR-confirmed SARS-CoV-2 infection or an uninfected control (not recorded which).

This clonotype was recorded a few times. The V and J genes are TRBV10-3 and TRBJ1-2, with D perhaps TRBD1 (6 bases). Germline loops: CDR1 ENHRY, CDR2 SYGVKD. Trimming pared 0 bases from V and 5 bases from J, leaving 10 bases between. This CDR3 has 14 amino acids. The CDR3 DNA sequence: TGTGCCATCAGTGAGTCCGGGACAAGATATGGCTACACCTTC. It yields the protein CAISESGTRYGYTF.

The V and J genes are TRBV20-1 and TRBJ2-7; the D is unclear. The V end lost 8 bases, the J end lost 5 bases, and 13 bases lay between the germline ends. Germline V gives CDR1 DFQATT, CDR2 SNEGSKA (reference sequence). This CDR3 comprises 11 residues. The CDR3 loop is CSPRGAHEQYF. The DNA of the CDR3 is TGCAGTCCTCGTGGAGCCCACGAGCAGTACTTC.

This clonotype was found a few times. The V gene is TRBV10-3, the J gene TRBJ2-2; D is possibly TRBD2 (6 bases). The CDR3 has 16 amino acids. V lost 1 base and J 2 bases, leaving 11 bases between the germline ends. Germline values: CDR1 ENHRY, CDR2 SYGVKD. The CDR3 nucleotides read TGTGCCATCAGTGAGTTTAGCGGAACAAACACCGGGGAGCTGTTTTTT. Translated, it gives CAISEFSGTNTGELFF.

CDR3 coding DNA: TGTGCCAGCAGCTATAGCGGGATCCCGTACAATGAGCAGTTCTTC. Its translation is CASSYSGIPYNEQFF. The chain combines TRBV7-3 with TRBJ2-1, with 8 positions matching TRBD2. This CDR3 region has 15 residues. V was pared by 4 bases and J by 4 bases, with 6 bases of the junction left unmatched. CDR1 SGHTA and CDR2 FQGTGA come from the germline V gene.

This clonotype was counted between two and nine times. The rearrangement joins TRBV29-1 to TRBJ2-1; D is perhaps TRBD2 (6 bases). Germline CDR1 SQVTM, CDR2 ANQGSEA. The CDR3 is 14 residues long. Trimming took off 5 bases at V and 2 bases at J, with 13 bases between the two ends. CDR3 DNA: TGCAGCGTTAGGAGCGGGCCTACCTACAATGAGCAGTTCTTC. Translation: CSVRSGPTYNEQFF.

This clonotype was seen ten or more times. V is TRBV5-4 and J is TRBJ2-3; D tentatively reads TRBD1 or TRBD2 (6 bases each). CDR1 is SGHNT, CDR2 YYREEE, per germline (reference sequence). Deletions cut 1 base from V and 4 bases from J, with 13 bases between. This CDR3 contains 15 residues. CDR3 DNA sequence: TGTGCCAGCAGCTTGACAGGGAGGATGGCAGATACGCAGTATTTT. Translated: CASSLTGRMADTQYF.

The chain has TRBV5-1 and TRBJ2-7; tentative D call: TRBD1 (6 bases). The germline gives CDR1 SGHRS, CDR2 YFSETQ. V was trimmed by 2 bases and J by 3 bases, leaving 9 bases between them. CDR3 length: 13 residues. The CDR3 loop reads CASSFRDNYEQYF. The CDR3 DNA follows: TGCGCCAGCAGCTTCCGGGACAACTACGAGCAGTACTTC.

The sample holds many counts of this clonotype. The chain carries TRBV28 and TRBJ2-3, with TRBD2 matching 12 bases. V shed 6 bases and J 4 bases; nucleotides not matched to a gene: 8. CDR3 length: 16 amino acids. The germline CDR1 and CDR2 sequences are MDHEN and SYDVKM. CDR3: CASRTGTSGLSDTQYF. CDR3 bases: TGTGCCAGCAGGACCGGGACTAGCGGGTTGTCAGATACGCAGTATTTT.

This clonotype was counted ten times or more. The germline gene is not matched at one end of the junction; a read error may be the cause. Written as DNA, the CDR3 is TGTGCCAGCAGCCGAGACCGCTTC. This codes for CASSRDRF. The gene calls are TRBV11-3 and TRBJ2-7; no reliable D call. CDR3 length: 8 amino acids. Germline V gives CDR1 SGHNT, CDR2 YENEEA.

The chain couples TRBV27 to TRBJ2-1, with 10 bases that match TRBD2. The CDR3 length is 19 residues. Germline CDR1 MNHEY, CDR2 SMNVEV (reference sequence). The junction had 9 bases not matched to a gene; V was cut back by 1 base and J by 0 bases. CDR3 protein: CASSLYPWASGSSYNEQFF. CDR3 coding DNA: TGTGCCAGCAGTTTATACCCCTGGGCTAGCGGGAGCTCCTACAATGAGCAGTTCTTC.

The chain couples TRBV3-1 to TRBJ2-1, with D possibly TRBD2 on 6 matching bases. The length of the CDR3 is 17 residues. The V end was cut by 1 base, the J end by 10 bases, with 23 bases between. The germline CDR1 and CDR2 sequences are LGHDT and YNNKEL (reference sequence). This CDR3 reads CASSQGRAGLLNREQFF. DNA for the CDR3: TGTGCCAGCAGCCAAGGGAGAGCGGGTCTGCTTAACCGCGAGCAGTTCTTC.

This clonotype was detected ten times or more. V is TRBV19 and J is TRBJ2-7; D gene unclear. This CDR3 is built from 18 residues. Per germline, CDR1 LNHDA and CDR2 SQIVND (reference sequence). Trimming pared 2 bases from V and 2 bases from J, leaving 22 bases between. CDR3 sequence: CASSIQSSSRPGAYEQYF. CDR3 DNA sequence: TGTGCCAGTAGTATACAGAGCTCATCGCGACCTGGGGCCTACGAGCAGTACTTC.

This clonotype was seen at least ten times. At one boundary the junction diverges from the germline segment, which might be a read error. The chain uses TRBV18 and TRBJ2-7; the match to TRBD1 covers 7 bases. The CDR3 sequence is 14 residues long. Germline V gene lookup returns CDR1 KGHSH and CDR2 LQKENI. The CDR3 coding sequence is TGTGCCAGCGCACCCGGGACAGCTTCCTACGAGCAGTACTTC. Translation: CASAPGTASYEQYF.

This clonotype was seen more than once but under ten times. This chain uses TRBV7-6 with TRBJ2-1; no definite D call. The germline gives CDR1 SGHVS, CDR2 FNYEAQ. This CDR3 region has 13 residues. Trimming cost V 7 bases and J 3 bases, with 10 bases left between them. The CDR3 DNA is TGTGCCAGCATGAATCGCGACTACAATGAGCAGTTCTTC. The encoded protein is CASMNRDYNEQFF.

This chain links TRBV28 with TRBJ1-1; TRBD1 matches 8 bases. The V and J ends lost 8 bases and 0 bases, in that order; junction bases with no gene match: 8. Germline V gives CDR1 MDHEN, CDR2 SYDVKM. The CDR3 length is 15 residues. CDR3 in amino acids: CASSLNRGVNTEAFF. The CDR3 DNA is TGTGCCAGCTCCCTTAACAGGGGGGTGAACACTGAAGCTTTCTTT.

This clonotype was detected only a few times. The chain couples TRBV6-6 to TRBJ2-5, with D unclear. From germline, CDR1 is MNHNY and CDR2 SVGAGI (reference sequence). Trimming took off 2 bases at V and 2 bases at J, with 12 bases between the two ends. The CDR3 is made up of 15 amino acids. CDR3 coding DNA: TGTGCCAGCAGTTACCCCGGGTCCGGTCAAGAGACCCAGTACTTC. Its protein product is CASSYPGSGQETQYF.

The sample holds many counts of this clonotype. CDR3 residues: CASSLTEDQPQHF. CDR3 in DNA: TGTGCCAGCAGCTTAACGGAGGATCAGCCCCAGCATTTT. The rearrangement uses TRBV7-9 and TRBJ1-5; D call uncertain. V lost 2 bases, J lost 5 bases, and 7 bases lay in between. Germline CDR1 and CDR2: SEHNR and FQNEAQ (reference sequence). The CDR3 is 13 amino acids.